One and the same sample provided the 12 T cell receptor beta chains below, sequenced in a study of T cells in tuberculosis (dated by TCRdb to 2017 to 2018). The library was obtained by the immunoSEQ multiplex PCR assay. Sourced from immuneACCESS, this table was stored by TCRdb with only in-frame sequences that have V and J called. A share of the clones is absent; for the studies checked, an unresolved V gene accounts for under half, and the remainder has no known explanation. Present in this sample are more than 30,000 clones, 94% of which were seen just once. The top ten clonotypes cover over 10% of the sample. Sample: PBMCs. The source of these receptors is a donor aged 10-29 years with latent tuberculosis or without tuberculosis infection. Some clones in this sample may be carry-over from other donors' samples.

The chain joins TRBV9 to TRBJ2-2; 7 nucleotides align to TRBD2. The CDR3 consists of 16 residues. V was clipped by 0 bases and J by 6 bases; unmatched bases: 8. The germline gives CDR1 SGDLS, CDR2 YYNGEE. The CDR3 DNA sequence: TGTGCCAGCAGCGTAGGGACTAGTCTGGCGGCCGGGGAGCTGTTTTTT. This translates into CASSVGTSLAAGELFF.

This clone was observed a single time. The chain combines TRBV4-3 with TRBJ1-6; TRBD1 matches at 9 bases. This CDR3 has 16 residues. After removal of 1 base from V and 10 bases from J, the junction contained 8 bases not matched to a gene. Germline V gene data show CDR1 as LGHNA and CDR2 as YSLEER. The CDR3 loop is CASSQGGGQGHSPLHF. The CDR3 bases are TGCGCCAGCAGCCAAGGTGGGGGACAGGGACACTCACCCCTCCACTTT.

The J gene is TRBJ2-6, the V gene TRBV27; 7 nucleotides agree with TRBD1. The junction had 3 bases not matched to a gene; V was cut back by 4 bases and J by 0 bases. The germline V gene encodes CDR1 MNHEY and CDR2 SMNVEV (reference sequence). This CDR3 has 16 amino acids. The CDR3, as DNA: TGTGCCAGCAGTTGGGACAGTAACTCTGGGGCCAACGTCCTGACTTTC. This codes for CASSWDSNSGANVLTF.

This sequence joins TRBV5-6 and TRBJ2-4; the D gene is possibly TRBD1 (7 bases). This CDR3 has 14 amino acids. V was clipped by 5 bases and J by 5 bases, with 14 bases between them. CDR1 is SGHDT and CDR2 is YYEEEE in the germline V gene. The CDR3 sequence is CASRRRDRQNIQYF. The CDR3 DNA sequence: TGTGCCAGCAGGAGGAGGGACAGACAAAACATTCAGTACTTC.

Here the CDR3 reads CASSPIQVSNTGELFF. DNA for the CDR3: TGTGCCAGCTCACCGATACAGGTCTCAAACACCGGGGAGCTGTTTTTT. The chain combines TRBV18 with TRBJ2-2; D perhaps matches TRBD1 (5 bases). CDR3 length: 16 amino acids. Germline assignment: CDR1 KGHSH and CDR2 LQKENI. V gave up 3 bases and J gave up 2 bases, with 13 bases separating them. The variable domain in full, completed from reference TRBV18 and TRBJ2-2, reads NAGVMQNPRHLVRRRGQEARLRCSPMKGHSHVYWYRQLPEEGLKFMVYLQKENIIDESGMPKERFSAEFPKEGPSILRIQQVVRGDSAAYFCASSPIQVSNTGELFFGEGSRLTVL.

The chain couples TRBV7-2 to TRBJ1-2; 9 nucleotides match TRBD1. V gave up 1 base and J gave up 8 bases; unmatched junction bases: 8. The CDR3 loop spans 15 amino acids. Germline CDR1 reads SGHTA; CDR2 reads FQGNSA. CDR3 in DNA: TGTGCCAGCAGCTTAGGAGGACAGGGGAATGGAGGCTACACCTTC. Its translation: CASSLGGQGNGGYTF.

The CDR3: CASRTGTGDQPQHF. CDR3 DNA sequence: TGTGCCAGCAGGACCGGTACAGGGGATCAGCCCCAGCATTTT. V usage is TRBV6-1 and J usage is TRBJ1-5; 7 nucleotides match TRBD1. The length of the CDR3 is 14 residues. V was clipped by 6 bases and J by 5 bases; unmatched bases: 7. Germline V gene lookup returns CDR1 MNHNS and CDR2 SASEGT.

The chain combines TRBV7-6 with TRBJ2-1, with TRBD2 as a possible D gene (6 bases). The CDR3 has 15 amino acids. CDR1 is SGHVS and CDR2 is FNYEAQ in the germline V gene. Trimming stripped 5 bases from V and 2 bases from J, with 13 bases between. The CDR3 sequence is CASSQSLAAYNEQFF. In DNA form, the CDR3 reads TGTGCCAGCAGCCAGTCACTAGCTGCCTACAATGAGCAGTTCTTC.

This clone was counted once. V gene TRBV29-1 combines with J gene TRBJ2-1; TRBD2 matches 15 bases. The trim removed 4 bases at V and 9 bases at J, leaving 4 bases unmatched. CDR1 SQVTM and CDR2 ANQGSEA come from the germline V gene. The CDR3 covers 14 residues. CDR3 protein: CSVGTSGGVGEQFF. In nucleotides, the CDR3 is TGCAGCGTTGGGACTAGCGGGGGGGTAGGTGAGCAGTTCTTC.

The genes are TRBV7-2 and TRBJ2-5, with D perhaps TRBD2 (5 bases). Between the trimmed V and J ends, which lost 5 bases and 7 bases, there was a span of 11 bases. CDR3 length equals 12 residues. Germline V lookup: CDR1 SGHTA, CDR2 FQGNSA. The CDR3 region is CASSRPGTTQYF. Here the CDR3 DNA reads TGTGCCAGCAGCCGCCCGGGAACGACCCAGTACTTC. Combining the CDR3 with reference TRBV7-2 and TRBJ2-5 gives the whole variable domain GAGVSQSPSNKVTEKGKDVELRCDPISGHTALYWYRQSLGQGLEFLIYFQGNSAPDKSGLPSDRFSAERTGGSVSTLTIQRTQQEDSAVYLCASSRPGTTQYFGPGTRLLVL.

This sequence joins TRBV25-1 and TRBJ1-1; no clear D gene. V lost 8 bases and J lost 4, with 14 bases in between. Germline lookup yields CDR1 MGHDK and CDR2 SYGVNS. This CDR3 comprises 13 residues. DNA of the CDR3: TGTGCCAGCCTTCGGGATATTGGCACTGAAGCTTTCTTT. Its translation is CASLRDIGTEAFF.

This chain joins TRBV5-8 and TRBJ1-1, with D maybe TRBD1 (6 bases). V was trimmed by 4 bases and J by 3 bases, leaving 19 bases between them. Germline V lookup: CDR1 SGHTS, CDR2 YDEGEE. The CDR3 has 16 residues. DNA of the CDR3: TGTGCCAGCAGCCCCATCCAGGGGTGGATTGACACTGAAGCTTTCTTT. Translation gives CASSPIQGWIDTEAFF. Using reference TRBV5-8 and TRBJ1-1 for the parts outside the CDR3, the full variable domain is EAGVTQSPTHLIKTRGQQATLRCSPISGHTSVYWYQQALGLGLQFLLWYDEGEERNRGNFPPRFSGRQFPNYSSELNVNALELEDSALYLCASSPIQGWIDTEAFFGQGTRLTVV.